This T cell receptor beta chain originates from a study of blood T cells in healthy people across ages. The CDR3 has 17 residues. Per the germline V gene, CDR1 is SGHTA and CDR2 is FQGNSA. Trimming cost V 2 bases and J 1 base, with 16 bases left between them. All donors came from Russia, were Caucasian and healthy, and spanned ages about 6 to 100. A sample-barcoded 5' primer and a J-beta primer mix were used in a second PCR of roughly 7 to 12 cycles. TCRdb fed the 5' RACE reads into MiXCR, producing one record per CDR3 protein. The sample lists around 2 million distinct CDR3 sequences, 39% seen once, with roughly 24% in the top ten.

Source material: blood. This TCR came from a human donor in good health. The V call is TRBV7-2, the J call TRBJ2-3; possibly TRBD2 for D (5 bases). In DNA, the CDR3 is TGTGCCAGCAGCTTACGTATCGGCGGGTCGGGCACAGATACGCAGTATTTT. It yields the protein CASSLRIGGSGTDTQYF. The whole variable domain, filled in from reference TRBV7-2 and TRBJ2-3, reads GAGVSQSPSNKVTEKGKDVELRCDPISGHTALYWYRQSLGQGLEFLIYFQGNSAPDKSGLPSDRFSAERTGGSVSTLTIQRTQQEDSAVYLCASSLRIGGSGTDTQYFGPGTRLTVL.